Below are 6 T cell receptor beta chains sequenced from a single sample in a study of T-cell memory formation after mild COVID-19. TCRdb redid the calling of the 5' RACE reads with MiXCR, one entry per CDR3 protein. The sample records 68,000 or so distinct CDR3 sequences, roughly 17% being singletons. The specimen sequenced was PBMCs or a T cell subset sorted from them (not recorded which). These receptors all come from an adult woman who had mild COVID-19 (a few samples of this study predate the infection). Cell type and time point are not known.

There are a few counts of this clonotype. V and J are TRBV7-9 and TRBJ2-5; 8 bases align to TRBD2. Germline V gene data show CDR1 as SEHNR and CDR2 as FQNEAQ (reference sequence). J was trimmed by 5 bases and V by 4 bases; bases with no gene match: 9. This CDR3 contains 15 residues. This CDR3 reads CASSYPPGGQETQYF. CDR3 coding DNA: TGTGCCAGCAGCTACCCCCCGGGGGGGCAGGAGACCCAGTACTTC.

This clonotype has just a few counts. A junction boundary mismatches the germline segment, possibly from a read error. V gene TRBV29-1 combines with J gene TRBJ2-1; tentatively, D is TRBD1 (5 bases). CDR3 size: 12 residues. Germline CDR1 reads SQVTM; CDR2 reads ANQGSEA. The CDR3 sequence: CSVEGDYNEQFF. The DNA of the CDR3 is TGCAGCGTGGAAGGGGACTACAATGAGCAGTTCTTC.

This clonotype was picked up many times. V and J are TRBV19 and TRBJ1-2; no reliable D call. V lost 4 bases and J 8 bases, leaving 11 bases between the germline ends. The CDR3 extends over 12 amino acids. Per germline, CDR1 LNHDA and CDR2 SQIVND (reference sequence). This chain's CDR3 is CASSRATGGYTF. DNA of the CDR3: TGTGCCAGTAGTAGGGCAACGGGAGGCTACACCTTC.

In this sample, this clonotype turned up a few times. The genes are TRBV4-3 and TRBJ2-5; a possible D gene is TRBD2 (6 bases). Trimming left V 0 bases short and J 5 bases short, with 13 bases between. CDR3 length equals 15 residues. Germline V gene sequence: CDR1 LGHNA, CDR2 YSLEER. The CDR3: CASSQETGSGETQYF. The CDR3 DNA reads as TGCGCCAGCAGCCAAGAAACCGGGAGTGGGGAGACCCAGTACTTC.

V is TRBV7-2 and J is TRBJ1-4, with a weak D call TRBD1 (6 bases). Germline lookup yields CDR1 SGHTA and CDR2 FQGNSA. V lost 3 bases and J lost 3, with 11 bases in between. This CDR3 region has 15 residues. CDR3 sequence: CASSLWGGANEKLFF. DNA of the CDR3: TGTGCCAGCAGCTTGTGGGGGGGCGCTAATGAAAAACTGTTTTTT.

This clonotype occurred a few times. The CDR3 DNA is TGCAGTGCTAGAGGGAGAAGCGCCCAAGAGACCCAGTACTTC. Its protein is CSARGRSAQETQYF. This chain links TRBV20-1 with TRBJ2-5; the D is unclear. The CDR3 runs to 14 residues. Germline CDR1 and CDR2: DFQATT and SNEGSKA (reference sequence). Trimming took 1 base from V and 1 from J, leaving 10 bases between them.